This paragraph covers one T cell receptor (beta chain) sequence. As processed by the authors: Amplified reference gene primers provided the basis for estimating nucleated cell counts. The repertoire was sequenced with immunoSEQ multiplex PCR; TCRdb's copy has only in-frame clones and lacks some. For V, J and clone size, that table is used; D and trimming come from the DNA. The repertoire consists of fewer than 70,000 clones, with around 87% occurring once and the leading ten covering under 8%. This sample was taken from a study of blood T cell repertoires in COVID-19. On the study more broadly: The United States, Italy and Spain provided the acute and convalescent COVID-19 samples. Sample material is recorded as cDNA or gDNA derived from T cells, B-cell-depleted T cells, or PBMCs.

Germline CDR1 reads LNHDA; CDR2 reads SQIVND (reference sequence). V lost 7 bases and J lost 5, with 21 bases in between. This CDR3 contains 16 residues. The chain carries TRBV19 and TRBJ1-3, with a tentative D call TRBD1 (5 bases). This sequence originates from a man aged 60-69 years with active or convalescent COVID-19. The sample consisted of peripheral blood. CDR3 coding DNA: TGTGCCAGTACCCTTCCCGGGGGAGGACACCGAAACACCATATATTTT. Protein: CASTLPGGGHRNTIYF.